The T cell receptor beta chain described here comes from a study of breast tumors, draining lymph nodes, adjacent tissues. Breast cancer patients provided tissue from their axillary draining lymph nodes. Comment on this clonotype: What it binds is unknown.

CDR1 is SGHRS, CDR2 YFSETQ, per germline. The CDR3 sequence is 14 residues long. V lost 0 bases and J 1 base, leaving 7 bases between the germline ends. MiXCR, run by TCRdb on the multiplex PCR reads, gives a single entry per CDR3 protein. This table holds fewer than 200,000 distinct CDR3 sequences, approximately 33% found once. Whole-study findings and limits: Tumors had less TCR diversity than lymph nodes, more than nontumor tissue. The data were judged consistent with most tumor T cells coming from lymph node and expanding in tumor. The lymph node origin of tumor T cells was framed as consistent with a hypothesis, not demonstrated.

V usage is TRBV5-1 and J usage is TRBJ1-1; D ambiguous. This TCR came from a female donor with breast cancer. Some clones in this sample may be carry-over from other donors' samples. Source material: axillary lymph node tissue. CDR3 region: CASSLDTQNTEAFF. In DNA, the CDR3 is TGCGCCAGCAGCTTGGACACACAGAACACTGAAGCTTTCTTT.